The following is a T cell receptor (beta chain) sequence with its context. Its matching antigen is unknown. This entry comes from a study of CD8+CD57+ T cells in acquired aplastic anemia. Across the study: Sorted CD4+ and CD8+ cells yielded roughly 3.4 ug of DNA on average. Study-wide results and limits: Researchers reported that CD8+ Simpson's diversity was not significantly different in patients versus controls.

Germline V gene sequence: CDR1 SNHLY, CDR2 FYNNEI. The CDR3 consists of 13 residues. V dropped 2 bases and J dropped 3 bases, with 7 bases sitting between them. Profiling of TCR beta VDJ combinations and CDR3 sequences used genomic DNA as template. TCRdb analysed the reads with MiXCR anew, one entry per CDR3 protein. The table lists roughly 300,000 distinct CDR3 sequences, about 56% of them singletons. This chain uses TRBV2 with TRBJ2-5; unclear D gene. This clonotype originated in a human donor with severe aplastic anemia or a healthy control (not recorded which). The material sequenced was sorted CD4+, CD8+, or CD8+CD57+ T cells (not recorded which) from PBMCs. The CDR3 DNA is TGTGCCAGCAGTGAATGGATTAAAGAGACCCAGTACTTC. This codes for CASSEWIKETQYF.